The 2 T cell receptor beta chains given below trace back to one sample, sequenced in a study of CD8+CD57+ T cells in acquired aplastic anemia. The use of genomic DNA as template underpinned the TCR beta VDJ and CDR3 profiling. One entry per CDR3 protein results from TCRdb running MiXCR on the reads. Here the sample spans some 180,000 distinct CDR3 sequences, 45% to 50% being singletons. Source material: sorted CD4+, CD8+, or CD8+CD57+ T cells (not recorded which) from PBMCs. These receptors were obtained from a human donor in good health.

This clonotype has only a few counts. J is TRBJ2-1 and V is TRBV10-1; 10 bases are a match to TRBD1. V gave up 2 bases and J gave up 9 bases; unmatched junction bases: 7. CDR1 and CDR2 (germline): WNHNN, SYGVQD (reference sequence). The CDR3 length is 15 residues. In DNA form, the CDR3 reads TGCGCCAGCAGTGAGCCGGGACAGGGGAAGGTTGAGCAGTTCTTC. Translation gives CASSEPGQGKVEQFF.

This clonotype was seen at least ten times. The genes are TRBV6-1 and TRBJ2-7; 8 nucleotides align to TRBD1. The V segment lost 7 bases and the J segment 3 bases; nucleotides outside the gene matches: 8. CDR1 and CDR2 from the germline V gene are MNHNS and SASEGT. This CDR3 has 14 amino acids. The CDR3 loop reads CASNKDREIYEQYF. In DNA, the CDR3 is TGTGCCAGCAACAAGGACAGGGAGATCTACGAGCAGTACTTC.